This TCR beta chain was recorded in a study of T cell responses to AZD1222 COVID-19 vaccine. Method: immunoSEQ multiplex PCR; TCRdb's copy keeps in-frame clones and lacks some. Here the sample spans 95,000 to 110,000 clones, approximately 88% being singletons. The CDR3 runs to 14 residues. Trimming removed 5 bases from V and 2 bases from J, with 11 bases in between. The germline CDR1 and CDR2 sequences are KGHSH and LQKENI. V is TRBV18 and J is TRBJ2-3, with D unclear. This receptor was obtained from an adult in good health. Sample: peripheral blood, taken on day 0 of AZD1222 vaccination. The CDR3 nucleotides are TGTGCCAGCTCATCCGGCGGAAACACAGATACGCAGTATTTT. This codes for CASSSGGNTDTQYF.